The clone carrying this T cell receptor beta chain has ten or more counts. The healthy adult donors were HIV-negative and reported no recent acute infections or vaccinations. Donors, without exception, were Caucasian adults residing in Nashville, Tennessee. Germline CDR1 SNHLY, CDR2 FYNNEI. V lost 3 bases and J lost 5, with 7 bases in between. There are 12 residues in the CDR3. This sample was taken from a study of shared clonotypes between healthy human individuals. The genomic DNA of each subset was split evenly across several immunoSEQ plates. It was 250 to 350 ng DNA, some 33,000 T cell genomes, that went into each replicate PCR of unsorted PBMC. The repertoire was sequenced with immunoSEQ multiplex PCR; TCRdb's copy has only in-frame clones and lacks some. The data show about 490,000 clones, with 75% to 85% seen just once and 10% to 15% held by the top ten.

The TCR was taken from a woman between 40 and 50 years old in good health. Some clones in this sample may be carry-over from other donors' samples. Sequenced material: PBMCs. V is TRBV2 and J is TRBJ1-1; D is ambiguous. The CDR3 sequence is CASSDFLTEAFF. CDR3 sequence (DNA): TGTGCCAGCAGTGATTTTCTAACTGAAGCTTTCTTT.